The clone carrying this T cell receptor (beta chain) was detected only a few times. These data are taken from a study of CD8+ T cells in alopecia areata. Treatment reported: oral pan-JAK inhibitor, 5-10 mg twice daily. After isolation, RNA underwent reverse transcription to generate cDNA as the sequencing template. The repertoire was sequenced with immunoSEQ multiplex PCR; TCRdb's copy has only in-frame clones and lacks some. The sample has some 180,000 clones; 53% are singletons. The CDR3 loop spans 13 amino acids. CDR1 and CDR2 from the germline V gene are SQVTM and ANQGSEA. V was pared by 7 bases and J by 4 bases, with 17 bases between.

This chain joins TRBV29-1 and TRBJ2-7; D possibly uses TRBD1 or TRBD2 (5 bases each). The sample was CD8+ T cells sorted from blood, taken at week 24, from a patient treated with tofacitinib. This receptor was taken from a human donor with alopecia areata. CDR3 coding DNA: TGCAGCGCACTGGGGACCGAGGCTTACGAGCAGTACTTC. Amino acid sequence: CSALGTEAYEQYF.